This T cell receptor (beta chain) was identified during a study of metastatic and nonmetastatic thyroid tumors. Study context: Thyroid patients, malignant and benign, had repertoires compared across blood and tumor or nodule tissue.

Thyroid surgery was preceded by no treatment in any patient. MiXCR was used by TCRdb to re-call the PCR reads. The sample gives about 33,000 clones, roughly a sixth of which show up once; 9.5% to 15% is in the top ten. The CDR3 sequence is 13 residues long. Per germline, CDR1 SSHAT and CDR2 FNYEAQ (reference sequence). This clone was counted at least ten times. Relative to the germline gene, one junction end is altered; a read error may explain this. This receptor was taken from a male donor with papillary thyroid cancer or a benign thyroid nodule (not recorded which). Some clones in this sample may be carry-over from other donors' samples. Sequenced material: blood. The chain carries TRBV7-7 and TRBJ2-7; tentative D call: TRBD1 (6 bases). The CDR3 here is CASSFTQGSEQYF. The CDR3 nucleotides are TGTGCTAGCAGCTTTACACAGGGTAGCGAGCAGTACTTC.